This TCR beta chain was sequenced for a study of Graves' ophthalmopathy and Graves' hyperthyroidism. The study, taken as a whole, reports: A roughly 80% specificity and roughly 90% sensitivity were achieved by a 13-signature model that separated ophthalmopathy from stable hyperthyroidism.

This CDR3 region has 15 residues. Trimming removed 0 bases from V and 3 bases from J, with 12 bases in between. Germline CDR1 and CDR2: SGHRS and YFSETQ. The starting material, approximately 9.7 ml of fresh peripheral blood, provided the PBMCs. This clonotype appeared many times. The antigen is not known. RNA served as the template for amplifying TCR beta CDR3 regions. RT-PCR in the first round used HTBI primers; a second-round multiplex PCR followed. MiXCR was run by TCRdb on the multiplex PCR reads, yielding one entry per CDR3 protein. This table has some 520,000 distinct CDR3 sequences, about an eighth appearing once.

This sequence was found in a woman aged 25 to 39 with Graves' ophthalmopathy. The sample consisted of blood. The genes are TRBV5-1 and TRBJ1-1; D is unresolved. The CDR3 nucleotides are TGCGCCAGCAGCTTGGGACCCGGACGATACACTGAAGCTTTCTTT. Translating gives CASSLGPGRYTEAFF.